A selection of T cell receptor beta chains follows, all from one sample in a study of Ad26.COV2.S vaccination and SARS-CoV-2 variants. Data came from immunoSEQ multiplex PCR; TCRdb stores just in-frame clones and leaves some out. This sample has some 640,000 clones, with roughly nine tenths found just once. Source: peripheral blood, taken in a trial of Ad26.COV2.S vaccine versus placebo. Receptor source: a person aged 18-60 years who received the Ad26.COV2.S COVID-19 vaccine or a placebo. The CDR3 runs from the conserved cysteine through the conserved F or W. The D gene is left open where the match is weak. Clone size appears in some rows only: once, few, many, or a class for an expanded clone.

v_gene	abundance	j_gene	d_gene	CDR3aa	CDR3nt
TRBV5-4	-	TRBJ1-1	-	CASSLGAPGSGYTEAFF	TGTGCCAGCAGCTTGGGGGCCCCGGGGAGTGGGTACACTGAAGCTTTCTTT
TRBV19	-	TRBJ2-5	TRBD2	CASSTGLARETQYF	TGTGCCAGTAGTACAGGACTAGCAAGGGAGACCCAGTACTTC
TRBV6-2/TRBV6-3	-	TRBJ2-7	-	CASSEHSHFSYEQYF	TGTGCCAGCAGTGAGCACAGTCATTTCTCCTACGAGCAGTACTTC
TRBV19	-	TRBJ2-1	TRBD2	CASTDSGRWNEQFF	TGTGCCAGTACCGATAGCGGGAGATGGAATGAGCAGTTCTTC
TRBV4-1	-	TRBJ1-1	-	CASSKGYLLEAFF	TGCGCCAGCTCAAAAGGGTACCTGCTTGAAGCTTTCTTT
TRBV5-5	-	TRBJ2-7	-	CASSLQGYEQYF	TGTGCCAGCAGCTTGCAAGGATACGAGCAGTACTTC
TRBV6-1	few	TRBJ1-3	-	CASSEVQGNTIYF	TGTGCCAGCAGTGAGGTACAGGGAAACACCATATATTTT
TRBV20-1	-	TRBJ2-5	-	CSASPDPEETQYF	TGCAGTGCTAGTCCGGACCCCGAGGAGACCCAGTACTTC
TRBV30	few	TRBJ1-6	TRBD1	CAWSLGTASSYNSPLHF	TGTGCCTGGAGTCTCGGGACAGCGAGCTCCTATAATTCACCCCTCCACTTT
TRBV29-1	-	TRBJ2-7	TRBD1	CSVAGQASPYEQYF	TGCAGCGTGGCGGGACAGGCCTCCCCTTACGAGCAGTACTTC
TRBV3-1/TRBV3-2	-	TRBJ2-2	-	CASSLGQMNTGELFF	TGTGCCAGCAGCCTAGGGCAGATGAACACCGGGGAGCTGTTTTTT
TRBV6-5	-	TRBJ2-3	-	CASSYSRAITDTQYF	TGTGCCAGCAGTTACTCGAGGGCGATCACAGATACGCAGTATTTT
TRBV13	once	TRBJ2-3	-	CASRQGLADTQYF	TGTGCCAGCAGACAGGGCCTGGCAGATACGCAGTATTTT
TRBV7-2	-	TRBJ2-1	-	CASSFGSNNEQFF	TGTGCCAGCAGCTTTGGAAGTAACAATGAGCAGTTCTTC
TRBV10-3	once	TRBJ1-2	TRBD1	CAISPLQGDGYTF	TGTGCCATCAGCCCCCTACAGGGGGATGGCTACACCTTC
TRBV2	-	TRBJ1-2	-	CASRRGLGGYTF	TGTGCCAGCAGACGGGGACTTGGTGGCTACACCTTC
TRBV10-3	-	TRBJ1-1	-	CAISPTGVLGSTEAFF	TGTGCCATCAGCCCGACGGGGGTGCTAGGGAGCACTGAAGCTTTCTTT
TRBV6-2/TRBV6-3	-	TRBJ2-7	TRBD1	CASSQTGSYEQYF	TGTGCCAGCAGTCAGACAGGGTCCTACGAGCAGTACTTC
TRBV15	-	TRBJ2-1	TRBD2	CATSASGRAMFF	TGTGCCACCAGCGCTAGCGGGAGGGCAATGTTCTTC
TRBV7-9	-	TRBJ2-3	-	CASSLQGTDTQYF	TGTGCCAGCAGCTTGCAGGGAACAGATACGCAGTATTTT
TRBV7-2	-	TRBJ2-7	-	CASSPTPGMPYEQYF	TGTGCCAGCAGCCCCACCCCGGGGATGCCCTACGAGCAGTACTTC
TRBV18	-	TRBJ1-1	TRBD1	CASSSGTGEAFF	TGTGCCAGCTCATCCGGGACAGGAGAAGCTTTCTTT
TRBV12-5	-	TRBJ2-5	-	CASGLEQGGETQYF	TGTGCTAGTGGTTTGGAACAGGGCGGAGAGACCCAGTACTTC
TRBV29-1	-	TRBJ1-6	-	CSVRDSGSPLHF	TGCAGCGTTCGGGACTCCGGTTCACCCCTCCACTTT
TRBV6-5	-	TRBJ1-1	-	CAIPTWVGTEAFF	TGTGCCATTCCGACATGGGTGGGGACTGAAGCTTTCTTT
TRBV30	once	TRBJ1-4	-	CAWIVLGGGRATNEKLFF	TGTGCCTGGATTGTTCTGGGGGGAGGGCGGGCAACTAATGAAAAACTGTTTTTT
TRBV9	once	TRBJ2-7	TRBD1	CASSPRDRGSYEQYF	TGTGCCAGCAGCCCCCGGGACAGGGGGTCCTACGAGCAGTACTTC
TRBV10-3	once	TRBJ2-3	-	CAISGSTGTDTQYF	TGTGCCATCAGTGGGAGTACAGGCACAGATACGCAGTATTTT
TRBV13	once	TRBJ2-1	TRBD2	CASRQLAGPVDEQFF	TGTGCCAGCAGACAACTAGCGGGGCCAGTGGATGAGCAGTTCTTC
TRBV7-8	-	TRBJ1-6	-	CASSLWGRQNSPLHF	TGTGCCAGCAGCTTGTGGGGACGTCAAAATTCACCCCTCCACTTT
TRBV29-1	-	TRBJ2-5	TRBD2	CSVALADQETQYF	TGCAGCGTTGCCCTAGCGGACCAAGAGACCCAGTACTTC
TRBV19	-	TRBJ1-1	TRBD1	CASIRTGGNTEAFF	TGTGCCAGTATCAGGACAGGGGGGAACACTGAAGCTTTCTTT
TRBV12-3/TRBV12-4	-	TRBJ2-1	-	CASSLPGTNEQFF	TGTGCCAGCAGTTTACCAGGGACCAATGAGCAGTTCTTC
TRBV4-2	-	TRBJ2-3	-	CASSQEARGAHPDTQYF	TGTGCCAGCAGCCAAGAGGCCCGGGGGGCCCACCCAGATACGCAGTATTTT
TRBV5-4	once	TRBJ1-1	-	CASSFKLNTEAFF	TGTGCCAGCAGCTTTAAACTGAACACTGAAGCTTTCTTT
TRBV6-2/TRBV6-3	-	TRBJ1-1	TRBD1	CASSWGQGAAEAFF	TGTGCCAGCAGTTGGGGACAGGGGGCCGCTGAAGCTTTCTTT